This T cell receptor (beta chain) was sequenced in a study of CD8+CD57+ T cells in acquired aplastic anemia. Across the whole study: The sorted CD4+ and CD8+ cells yielded an average roughly 3 ug of DNA.

The CDR3 covers 16 residues. Germline CDR1 and CDR2: KGHSH and LQKENI. With 5 bases clipped from V and 7 bases from J, the junction kept 9 bases outside the gene matches. Notes on the study in general: Patients did not significantly differ from controls in CD8+ Simpson's diversity.

According to the study, genomic DNA was the template for TCR beta VDJ and CDR3 profiling. TCRdb recomputed calls from the reads with MiXCR, one row per CDR3 protein. The profile shows about 190,000 distinct CDR3 sequences, roughly half of them singletons. This clonotype has only a few counts. Its specificity is unknown. The specimen was sorted CD4+, CD8+, or CD8+CD57+ T cells (not recorded which) from PBMCs. The rearrangement joins TRBV18 to TRBJ1-6, with 9 bases fitting TRBD1. The sequence was collected from a human donor in good health, serving as a control. The CDR3 loop is CASSSNTGQGNSPLHF. The CDR3 DNA reads as TGTGCCAGCTCATCGAACACTGGACAGGGGAATTCACCCCTCCACTTT.